One and the same sample provided the 12 T cell receptor beta chains below, sequenced in a study of shared clonotypes between healthy human individuals. Clones were read by immunoSEQ multiplex PCR, and TCRdb kept only the in-frame ones, dropping some. The repertoire holds 2 million to 2.5 million clones, with 85% to 95% as singletons. Sequencing input: naive CD4+ T cells from PBMCs. Sample subset: CD45RA+ positively selected. All receptors derive from a young man in good health. Some clones in this sample may be carry-over from other donors' samples.

The gene calls are TRBV4-1 and TRBJ1-4; D gene ambiguous. Germline V lookup: CDR1 MGHRA, CDR2 YSYEKL. V was pared by 1 base and J by 8 bases, with 20 bases between. This CDR3 is built from 17 residues. The CDR3 loop is CASSQGPALGYGEKLFF. The CDR3, as DNA: TGCGCCAGCAGCCAAGGACCCGCCCTGGGGTATGGAGAAAAACTGTTTTTT.

The chain joins TRBV28 to TRBJ1-2, with 7 bases aligning to TRBD1. Losses at the gene ends were 3 bases for V and 13 bases for J; bases not matched to a gene: 20. CDR1 and CDR2 (germline): MDHEN, SYDVKM. The CDR3 contains 16 residues. CDR3 sequence reads: CASSFSGTAAEGNSTF. For the CDR3, the DNA is TGTGCCAGCAGTTTTAGTGGGACAGCAGCCGAGGGGAACTCCACCTTC.

In regard to this clone: Distinct nucleotide sequences in the sample also encode this CDR3. The genes are TRBV5-4 and TRBJ1-2, with D maybe TRBD1 (5 bases). Between the trimmed V and J ends, which lost 0 bases and 0 bases, there was a span of 9 bases. Per the germline V gene, CDR1 is SGHNT and CDR2 is YYREEE (reference sequence). This CDR3 is 15 amino acids long. In nucleotides, the CDR3 is TGTGCCAGCAGCTTGGATGGGACGGCTAACTATGGCTACACCTTC. It translates to CASSLDGTANYGYTF.

The chain has TRBV30 and TRBJ1-5; tentatively, D is TRBD1 (6 bases). CDR1 is GTSNPN, CDR2 SVGIG, per germline (reference sequence). V lost 1 base and J 4 bases, leaving 11 bases between the germline ends. The CDR3 is made up of 14 amino acids. In nucleotides, the CDR3 is TGTGCCTGGAGTGAGGGGGGGTGGAATCAGCCCCAGCATTTT. Amino acid sequence: CAWSEGGWNQPQHF.

The V and J genes are TRBV5-5 and TRBJ1-1; maybe TRBD1 (6 bases). The CDR3 is 14 residues long. V was clipped by 2 bases and J by 2 bases, with 10 bases between them. CDR1 and CDR2 from the germline V gene are SGHKS and YYEKEE (reference sequence). The CDR3 protein is CASSFQDRNTEAFF. Written as DNA, the CDR3 is TGTGCCAGCAGCTTTCAGGACAGAAACACTGAAGCTTTCTTT.

The sample holds one count of this clone. V is TRBV7-2 and J is TRBJ1-4; 7 bases line up with TRBD1. CDR1 and CDR2 from the germline V gene are SGHTA and FQGNSA. This CDR3 comprises 14 residues. Losses at the gene ends were 5 bases for V and 11 bases for J; bases not matched to a gene: 11. Written as DNA, the CDR3 is TGTGCCAGCAGCAGGGGACAGCCTATCATGAAACTGTTTTTT. Encoded protein: CASSRGQPIMKLFF.

The chain is built from TRBV5-4 and TRBJ2-1, with TRBD1 matching over 7 bases. After removal of 7 bases from V and 6 bases from J, the junction contained 13 bases not matched to a gene. CDR1 and CDR2 (germline): SGHNT, YYREEE (reference sequence). The CDR3 length is 15 residues. The CDR3 protein is CASARVLRGLNEQFF. Written as DNA, the CDR3 is TGTGCCAGCGCCAGGGTTTTGAGGGGGCTCAATGAGCAGTTCTTC.

The V call is TRBV2, the J call TRBJ2-2; 8 bases map to TRBD2. This CDR3 spans 15 amino acids. Germline CDR1 is SNHLY and CDR2 is FYNNEI. J lost 6 bases, V lost 3 bases, and 6 bases had no gene match. CDR3 amino acids: CASSEWTSYSGELFF. The CDR3, as DNA: TGTGCCAGCAGTGAGTGGACTAGCTATTCCGGGGAGCTGTTTTTT. The full variable domain, in which reference TRBV2 and TRBJ2-2 provide the parts outside the CDR3, is EPEVTQTPSHQVTQMGQEVILRCVPISNHLYFYWYRQILGQKVEFLVSFYNNEISEKSEIFDDQFSVERPDGSNFTLKIRSTKLEDSAMYFCASSEWTSYSGELFFGEGSRLTVL.

J is TRBJ2-1 and V is TRBV18; 7 bases agree with TRBD1. V shed 3 bases, J shed 3 bases, and the junction held 14 bases outside the gene matches. Germline-derived CDR1 and CDR2 are KGHSH and LQKENI. This CDR3 is built from 18 residues. CDR3 bases: TGTGCCAGCTCACCTCCTAGAGTGACAGGGTCTTTCTACAATGAGCAGTTCTTC. This encodes CASSPPRVTGSFYNEQFF. Full variable domain (outside the CDR3, taken from reference TRBV18 and TRBJ2-1): NAGVMQNPRHLVRRRGQEARLRCSPMKGHSHVYWYRQLPEEGLKFMVYLQKENIIDESGMPKERFSAEFPKEGPSILRIQQVVRGDSAAYFCASSPPRVTGSFYNEQFFGPGTRLTVL.

The V call is TRBV5-1, the J call TRBJ2-2; the match to TRBD1 covers 10 bases. V lost 4 bases, J lost 6 bases, and 3 bases stayed unmatched. This CDR3 spans 14 amino acids. Per the germline V gene, CDR1 is SGHRS and CDR2 is YFSETQ. The CDR3 loop is CASSGGQGAGELFF. The CDR3 nucleotides are TGCGCCAGCAGCGGTGGACAGGGGGCCGGGGAGCTGTTTTTT. The complete variable domain, with remaining parts taken from reference TRBV5-1 and TRBJ2-2, reads KAGVTQTPRYLIKTRGQQVTLSCSPISGHRSVSWYQQTPGQGLQFLFEYFSETQRNKGNFPGRFSGRQFSNSRSEMNVSTLELGDSALYLCASSGGQGAGELFFGEGSRLTVL.

This clone appeared a few times. The chain links TRBV4-1 to TRBJ1-1; no reliable D call. The CDR3 runs to 13 residues. Looked up from germline, CDR1 is MGHRA and CDR2 is YSYEKL. Trimming stripped 1 base from V and 1 base from J, with 4 bases between. The CDR3 region has the DNA TGCGCCAGCAGCCAAGGCAGGAACACTGAAGCTTTCTTT. Protein: CASSQGRNTEAFF.

This chain connects TRBV7-2 to TRBJ2-1; maybe TRBD2 (6 bases). This CDR3 comprises 14 residues. Germline CDR1 is SGHTA and CDR2 is FQGNSA. V lost 8 bases to trimming and J lost 0 bases, with 11 bases between them. Here the CDR3 reads CASALGLSYNEQFF. The CDR3 region has the DNA TGTGCCAGCGCACTGGGACTCTCCTACAATGAGCAGTTCTTC. The variable domain in full, completed from reference TRBV7-2 and TRBJ2-1, reads GAGVSQSPSNKVTEKGKDVELRCDPISGHTALYWYRQSLGQGLEFLIYFQGNSAPDKSGLPSDRFSAERTGGSVSTLTIQRTQQEDSAVYLCASALGLSYNEQFFGPGTRLTVL.